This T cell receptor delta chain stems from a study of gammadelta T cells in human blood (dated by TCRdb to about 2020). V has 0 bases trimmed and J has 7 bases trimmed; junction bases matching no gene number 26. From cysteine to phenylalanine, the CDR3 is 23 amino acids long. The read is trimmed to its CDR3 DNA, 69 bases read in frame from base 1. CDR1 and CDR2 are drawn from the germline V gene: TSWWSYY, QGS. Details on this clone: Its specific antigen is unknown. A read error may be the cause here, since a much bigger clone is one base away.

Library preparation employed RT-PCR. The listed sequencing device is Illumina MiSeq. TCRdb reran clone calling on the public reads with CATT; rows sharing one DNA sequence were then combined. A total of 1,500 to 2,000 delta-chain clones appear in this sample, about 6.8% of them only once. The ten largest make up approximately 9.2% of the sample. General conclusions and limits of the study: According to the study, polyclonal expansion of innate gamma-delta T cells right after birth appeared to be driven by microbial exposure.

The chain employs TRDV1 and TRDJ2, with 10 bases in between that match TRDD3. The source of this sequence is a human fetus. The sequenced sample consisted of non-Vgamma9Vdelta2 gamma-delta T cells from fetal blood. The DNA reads TGTGCTCTTGGGGAACTTCCCCTTAACTGGGGGATCGGGGCTGGGCCGAGGTTAGCACAACTCTTCTTT. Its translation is CALGELPLNWGIGAGPRLAQLFF.